This TCR beta chain was documented in a study of OX40 agonist ivuxolimab in advanced cancers. Study context: Melanoma, hepatocellular carcinoma, head and neck or renal cell cancer occurred in dose-escalation patients. Study-level findings and limits: Among the lowest peripheral clonal expansion occurred in 0.1-3.0 mg/kg partial responders. CD8+ T cells averaged more expanded clones than CD4+.

The table came from immunoSEQ multiplex PCR; TCRdb's copy has only in-frame clones and leaves some out. The sample consists of tens of thousands of clones, roughly nine tenths of them appearing once. A word on this clone: Its antigen remains unidentified.

Between the trimmed V and J ends, which lost 7 bases and 4 bases, there was a span of 19 bases. The CDR3 has 15 residues. Germline V gene lookup returns CDR1 MNHEY and CDR2 SVGAGI. The TCR comes from an adult with an advanced solid tumor such as melanoma, head and neck, liver or kidney cancer. The specimen comprised CD4+ or CD8+ T cells sorted from blood, sampled in a trial of the OX40 agonist ivuxolimab. The V call is TRBV6-5, the J call TRBJ2-5; possibly TRBD1 for D (6 bases). Written as DNA, the CDR3 is TGTGCCAGCACTCCCGAAGGACAGCAAATAGAGACCCAGTACTTC. As protein: CASTPEGQQIETQYF.